This TCR beta chain derives from a study of glioma-infiltrating T cells. TCR alpha and beta CDR3 regions were amplified from RNA using iRepertoire nested multiplex PCR. TCRdb re-analysed the multiplex PCR reads in MiXCR, keeping a single row per CDR3 protein. Of roughly 100,000 distinct CDR3 sequences listed, around 28% are singletons. Findings and limits, study-wide: Above-expected tissue-blood divergence occurred in all gliomas, most in low-grade ones. Very few CDR3 sequences were shared between tissue and blood.

The sample holds many counts of this clonotype. What it binds is not known. The sequencing sample was made of glioma tissue, nonneoplastic brain tissue, or PBMCs (not recorded which). This sequence was found in a human donor with low-grade glioma or glioblastoma, undergoing nonglioma brain surgery, or in good health (not recorded which).

The CDR3 DNA follows: TGTGCCAGCAGTGGAGGAGACATGTCTGGAAACACCATATATTTT. Translated: CASSGGDMSGNTIYF. The chain uses TRBV6-1 and TRBJ1-3; no definite D call. Germline CDR1 is MNHNS and CDR2 is SASEGT. The CDR3 spans 15 residues. The germline V and J ends were trimmed by 4 bases and 1 base, with 11 bases remaining between them.